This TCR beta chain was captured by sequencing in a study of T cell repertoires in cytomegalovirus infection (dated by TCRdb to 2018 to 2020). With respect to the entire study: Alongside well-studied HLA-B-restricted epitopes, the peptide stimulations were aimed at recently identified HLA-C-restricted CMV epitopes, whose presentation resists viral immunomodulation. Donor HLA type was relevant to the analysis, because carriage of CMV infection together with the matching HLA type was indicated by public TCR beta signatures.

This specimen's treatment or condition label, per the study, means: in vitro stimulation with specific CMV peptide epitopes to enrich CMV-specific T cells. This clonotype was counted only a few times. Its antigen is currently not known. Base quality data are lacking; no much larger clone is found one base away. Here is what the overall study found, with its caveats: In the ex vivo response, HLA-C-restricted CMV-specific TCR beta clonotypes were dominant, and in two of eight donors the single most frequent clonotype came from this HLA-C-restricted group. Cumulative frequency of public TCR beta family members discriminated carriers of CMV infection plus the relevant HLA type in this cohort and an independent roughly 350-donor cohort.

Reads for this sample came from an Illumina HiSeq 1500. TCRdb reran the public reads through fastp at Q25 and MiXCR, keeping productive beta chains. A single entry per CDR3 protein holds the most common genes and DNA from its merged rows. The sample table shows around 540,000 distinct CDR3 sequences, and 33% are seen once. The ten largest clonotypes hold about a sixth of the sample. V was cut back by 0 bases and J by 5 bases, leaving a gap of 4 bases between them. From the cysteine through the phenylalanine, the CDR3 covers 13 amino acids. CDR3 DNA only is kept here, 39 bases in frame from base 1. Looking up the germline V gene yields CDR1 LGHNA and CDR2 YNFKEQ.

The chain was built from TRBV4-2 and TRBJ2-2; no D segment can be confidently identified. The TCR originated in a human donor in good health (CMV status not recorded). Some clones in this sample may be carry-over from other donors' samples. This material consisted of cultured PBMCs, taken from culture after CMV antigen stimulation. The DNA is TGTGCCAGCAGCCAAGAACGGACCGGGGAGCTGTTTTTT. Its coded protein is CASSQERTGELFF.